This T cell receptor (beta chain) was identified in a study of long-term antiretroviral therapy in people with HIV. Study results and caveats: Neither ART adherence, viral resistance nor therapy changes were documented.

Note on this clone: Its target is unknown.

Survey level was the resolution at which the v3.0 immunoSEQ assay ran. What sequencing targeted per sample was 40,000-50,000 T-cell genomes. The table came from immunoSEQ multiplex PCR; TCRdb's copy has only in-frame clones and leaves some out. The sample has tens of thousands of clones, over 90% seen once; the top ten hold 2.5% to 3.5%. Germline CDR1 is SGHTA and CDR2 is FQGNSA. CDR3 size: 12 residues. Trimming took 4 bases from V and 7 from J, leaving 10 bases between them. This TCR was sampled from a man aged 50 or older with HIV. The sample consisted of unsorted PBMCs, taken 5.3 years after starting antiretroviral therapy. The chain uses TRBV7-2 and TRBJ1-2, with D uncertain. The CDR3 DNA is TGTGCCAGCAGCTCTGTCCCTGGTGGCTACACCTTC. It codes for CASSSVPGGYTF.